This entry describes one T cell receptor (beta chain). This clone was recorded a few times. The antigen this receptor binds is unknown. Base qualities were left out, and no much larger clone turns up one base away. This entry is derived from a study of CD8+ T cells in alopecia areata (dated by TCRdb to 2017 to 2018). Regarding the complete study: Treated patients were enrolled in an open-label pilot trial of oral tofacitinib at 5 to 10 mg twice daily for moderate-to-severe alopecia areata. Patients received tofacitinib for 6 to 18 months and were then followed off drug for 6 months to check for delayed response and recurrence. In both human patients and the C3H/HeJ mouse model, the study applied high-throughput TCRbeta sequencing to look at T cell clonal expansion in alopecia areata. On the human side, TCRbeta sequencing was run on scalp tissue and on sorted CD4+ and CD8+ peripheral blood T cells from healthy controls and from alopecia areata patients with either patchy or totalis/universalis disease. Amplification of TCRbeta CDR3 regions was done by immunoSEQ multiplex PCR using 35 Vbeta forward primers and 13 Jbeta reverse primers. RNA was obtained with the PAXgene miRNA kit for fixed scalp, the miRNeasy kit for PBMCs, and the RNeasy kit for mouse skin. Biopsies were taken from tofacitinib-treated patients at baseline and at 4 and 24 weeks of treatment, and a later scalp biopsy was taken in several of the tofacitinib-treated patients. Scalp clonality was compared among normal scalp (n=4), patchy alopecia areata scalp (n=8), and alopecia totalis/universalis scalp (n=8). Broad study findings and their caveats: Unlike mouse skin, which is dominated by gammadelta T cells, normal human skin has resident alphabeta T cells that are also sequenced, and this complicates analysis of the scalp TCR repertoire. TCR sequences shared between patients were less clear than in mice, possibly partly because of HLA diversity in the patient population. Compared with normal scalp, lesional scalp, particularly in alopecia totalis/universalis, had higher clonality and more expanded CD8+ clones, which suggests antigenic drive.

The time point label of this sample denotes: baseline before oral tofacitinib. Lesional scalp punch biopsies and peripheral blood were collected from alopecia areata patients. PBMCs were separated by density centrifugation and stained for CD3, CD4 and CD8, after which CD4+ and CD8+ T cells were sorted on a FACSAria. The library was generated by the immunoSEQ multiplex PCR assay. RNA was extracted from all samples and reverse transcribed into cDNA as template for TCR sequencing. First-strand cDNA was synthesized with SuperScript III using a 2:1 mix of oligo-dT and random hexamers. A synthetic immune receptor repertoire was used to gauge amplification bias, and whatever bias remained was removed computationally. The paper's data handling went like this. Raw reads were preprocessed to remove errors, and CDR3 was defined according to IMGT conventions as the region from the conserved cysteine to phenylalanine. Clonality was computed by normalizing Shannon entropy by log2 of the number of productive unique TCRs and subtracting the result from 1. CD4 or CD8 identity of scalp clones was inferred by cross-referencing scalp TCRbeta sequences with sorted blood CD4 and CD8 repertoires. Drawn from immuneACCESS, this table holds only the in-frame rearrangements with V and J called that TCRdb kept. Clones are partly lost; checked studies trace under half to an unresolved V gene and leave the rest unexplained. V and J calls and clone size are copied from that table; D and trimming were computed from the DNA. The sample records some 130,000 clones, 49% of which are singletons. In total, the top ten clones hold under 20% of the sample.

As encoded in the germline V gene (reference sequence), CDR1 is MNHEY while CDR2 is SMNVEV. From the cysteine through the phenylalanine, the CDR3 covers 14 amino acids. Only the CDR3 DNA stays, 42 bases, in frame from base 1. Ends trimmed: V by 7 bases, J by 4 bases; bases unmatched to a gene: 6. The input for sequencing was CD8+ T cells sorted from blood, taken at week 0. This sequence was found in a human donor with alopecia areata. The rearrangement joined TRBV27 to TRBJ1-5; TRBD1 fits 8 bases in the junction. CDR3 protein: CASTRTGSNQPQHF. The nucleotide sequence is TGTGCCAGCACCAGGACAGGGTCGAATCAGCCCCAGCATTTT.